This T cell receptor beta chain was sequenced during a study of cytomegalovirus exposure and HLA in healthy donors. The V end lost 3 bases, the J end lost 1 base, and 15 bases lay between the germline ends. The CDR3 runs to 16 residues. The germline CDR1 and CDR2 sequences are SGDLS and YYNGEE. Findings of the study overall: For presence/absence analyses, sequencing depth was assumed to be roughly uniform across donors. About 87% or about 30% of the time was how often most TCR beta V segments were productive, according to an earlier analysis.

As regards this clone: No antigen is known for it.

Every donor was a healthy person donating bone marrow. In the PCR, 60 Vbeta and 13 Jbeta primers were used. TCRdb keeps only in-frame clones here, not all; method: immunoSEQ multiplex PCR. Of roughly 170,000 clones listed, 65% to 85% are singletons. The genes are TRBV9 and TRBJ2-3, with D maybe TRBD2 (5 bases). This receptor was taken from a woman younger than 30 in good health and CMV-seronegative. The sequenced sample consisted of PBMCs. In nucleotides, the CDR3 is TGTGCCAGCAGCGCCCTAGCTGCCTGGCGCACAGATACGCAGTATTTT. Its translation: CASSALAAWRTDTQYF.